These 25 T cell receptor beta chains originate from one sample sequenced in a study of blood T cell repertoires in COVID-19. Measured with immunoSEQ multiplex PCR; TCRdb has only the in-frame clones, and not every one. This table holds roughly 150,000 clones, 70% to 80% found once. Sequences were obtained from peripheral blood. These receptor sequences come from a man aged 55-75 years with acute or convalescent COVID-19.

This clone came up once. The chain has TRBV19 and TRBJ1-1; D gene unclear. Between the trimmed V and J ends, which lost 5 bases and 7 bases, there was a span of 20 bases. This CDR3 has 15 amino acids. CDR1 and CDR2 (germline): LNHDA, SQIVND (reference sequence). The CDR3 nucleotides are TGTGCCAGTAGTGAAATGTTATCGGTGGTCCTTGAAGCTTTCTTT. As protein: CASSEMLSVVLEAFF.

This rearrangement joins TRBV18 to TRBJ1-1, with TRBD1 matching 8 bases. Trimming at V came to 3 bases and at J to 4 bases, leaving 10 bases not matched to a gene. Germline V lookup: CDR1 KGHSH, CDR2 LQKENI. The CDR3 has 16 amino acids. The CDR3 reads CASSPLRKQGGTEAFF. The CDR3 coding sequence is TGTGCCAGCTCACCGCTTCGCAAACAGGGGGGCACTGAAGCTTTCTTT.

This clone was recorded a few times. The chain links TRBV30 to TRBJ1-6; 8 bases match TRBD1. Germline CDR1 is GTSNPN and CDR2 is SVGIG (reference sequence). The CDR3 is made up of 15 amino acids. The V segment lost 1 base and the J segment 7 bases; nucleotides outside the gene matches: 6. The CDR3 DNA reads as TGTGCCTGGAGTGCGCAGGGACAGGTGAATTCACCCCTCCACTTT. This codes for CAWSAQGQVNSPLHF.

The rearrangement uses TRBV28 and TRBJ2-1, with 10 nucleotides matching TRBD2. CDR3 length: 17 amino acids. Germline V gene data show CDR1 as MDHEN and CDR2 as SYDVKM. V lost 3 bases, J lost 7 bases, and 12 bases stayed unmatched. The DNA of the CDR3 is TGTGCCAGCAGTTTGATTAGCGGGGGGAGTGGGAAGAATGAGCAGTTCTTC. Protein: CASSLISGGSGKNEQFF.

J is TRBJ2-2 and V is TRBV5-1, with D maybe TRBD1 (6 bases). This CDR3 contains 16 residues. Germline-derived CDR1 and CDR2 are SGHRS and YFSETQ. Trimming removed 0 bases at V and 5 bases at J, with 14 bases between. DNA for the CDR3: TGCGCCAGCAGCTTGGGGAGAGGGGGTCGGACCGGGGAGCTGTTTTTT. It yields the protein CASSLGRGGRTGELFF.

CDR3 region: CASSQSAGGWTGELFF. CDR3 sequence (DNA): TGTGCCAGCAGCCAATCGGCGGGGGGATGGACCGGGGAGCTGTTTTTT. The gene calls are TRBV4-2 and TRBJ2-2; 8 positions agree with TRBD2. V lost 2 bases and J lost 5; bases outside the gene matches: 7. This CDR3 is built from 16 residues. Germline V gene data show CDR1 as LGHNA and CDR2 as YNFKEQ.

V usage is TRBV6-1 and J usage is TRBJ2-7; D call uncertain. With 3 bases removed from V and 0 bases from J, the gap between germline ends came to 6 bases. There are 13 residues in the CDR3. Per germline, CDR1 MNHNS and CDR2 SASEGT. The CDR3, as DNA: TGTGCCAGCAGTGACCGAGCCTCCTACGAGCAGTACTTC. Translated, it gives CASSDRASYEQYF.

With regard to this clone: The junction shows a germline mismatch at one end, possibly a read error. The chain joins TRBV4-1 to TRBJ2-7, with 7 bases that match TRBD1. Germline V gene lookup returns CDR1 MGHRA and CDR2 YSYEKL. The CDR3 length is 11 residues. CDR3 loop: CASTPRQGQNF. The CDR3 bases are TGCGCCAGCACACCACGACAGGGCCAGAACTTC.

The chain is built from TRBV6-5 and TRBJ1-5, with D possibly TRBD1 on 5 matching bases. CDR3 length equals 14 residues. With 7 bases removed from V and 1 base from J, the gap between germline ends came to 11 bases. The germline gives CDR1 MNHEY, CDR2 SVGAGI. CDR3 DNA: TGTGCCAGCACGATTCAGGGAAGCAATCAGCCCCAGCATTTT. This gives the protein CASTIQGSNQPQHF.

The count of this clone is one. J is TRBJ2-2 and V is TRBV9; 7 bases align to TRBD1. With 4 bases clipped from V and 3 bases from J, the junction kept 0 bases outside the gene matches. The CDR3 runs 13 residues. Germline V gives CDR1 SGDLS, CDR2 YYNGEE. The CDR3 region is CASSTGDTGELFF. The DNA for the CDR3 is TGTGCCAGCAGCACAGGGGACACCGGGGAGCTGTTTTTT.

The V call is TRBV7-9, the J call TRBJ1-1; TRBD1 is a possible D gene (6 bases). V was cut by 0 bases and J by 5 bases, with 16 bases left in between. Germline V gene lookup returns CDR1 SEHNR and CDR2 FQNEAQ (reference sequence). The CDR3 extends over 16 amino acids. CDR3 amino acids: CASSLAGTTSGTEAFF. In DNA form, the CDR3 reads TGTGCCAGCAGCTTAGCAGGGACAACCTCGGGGACTGAAGCTTTCTTT.

The V call is TRBV5-1, the J call TRBJ1-4, with a tentative D call TRBD1 (5 bases). Trimming left V 4 bases short and J 8 bases short, with 12 bases between. Germline lookup yields CDR1 SGHRS and CDR2 YFSETQ. The CDR3 runs to 13 residues. CDR3 sequence: CASSAGTGEKLFF. CDR3 DNA: TGCGCCAGCAGCGCCGGGACTGGAGAAAAACTGTTTTTT.

V is TRBV19 and J is TRBJ1-1; no firm D call. Germline CDR1 is LNHDA and CDR2 is SQIVND (reference sequence). V lost 4 bases and J lost 4, with 13 bases in between. The CDR3 length is 14 residues. The CDR3 DNA follows: TGTGCCAGTAGTAGTAAAACCGGGAGCACTGAAGCTTTCTTT. Translating gives CASSSKTGSTEAFF.

This clone was picked up a small number of times. The chain is built from TRBV24-1 and TRBJ2-7, with 7 nucleotides matching TRBD1. Losses at the gene ends were 4 bases for V and 2 bases for J; bases not matched to a gene: 7. The CDR3 runs to 15 residues. The germline CDR1 and CDR2 sequences are KGHDR and SFDVKD. The CDR3 region has the DNA TGTGCCACCAGTGACTCCTCCGACAGGGCCTACGAGCAGTACTTC. Translated: CATSDSSDRAYEQYF.

V and J are TRBV5-6 and TRBJ2-5, with D possibly being TRBD1 (5 bases). V lost 6 bases, J lost 0 bases, and 12 bases lay in between. The CDR3 length is 14 residues. Per germline, CDR1 SGHDT and CDR2 YYEEEE. CDR3 residues: CASNKGVYQETQYF. CDR3 DNA sequence: TGTGCCAGCAATAAAGGGGTGTACCAAGAGACCCAGTACTTC.

V gene TRBV19 combines with J gene TRBJ1-1; D is unclear. The V end was cut by 4 bases, the J end by 3 bases, with 6 bases between. CDR1 and CDR2 from the germline V gene are LNHDA and SQIVND (reference sequence). The CDR3 consists of 12 residues. CDR3 bases: TGTGCCAGTAGTAACCAGTACACTGAAGCTTTCTTT. This sequence encodes CASSNQYTEAFF.

This clone came up once. This chain links TRBV5-1 with TRBJ1-2, with 7 bases fitting TRBD1. CDR1 and CDR2 (germline): SGHRS, YFSETQ. V gave up 0 bases and J gave up 7 bases; unmatched junction bases: 6. This CDR3 spans 14 amino acids. CDR3 DNA: TGCGCCAGCAGCTTGGCCACAGGGGAGCGTGGCTACACCTTC. Translation gives CASSLATGERGYTF.

The V gene is TRBV5-1, the J gene TRBJ2-1; TRBD2 agrees at 12 bases. Germline CDR1 SGHRS, CDR2 YFSETQ. Trimming took 4 bases from V and 2 from J; bases not matched to a gene: 1. This CDR3 is built from 15 residues. As DNA, the CDR3 is TGCGCCAGCAGCCCTAGCGGGGGGGCCTACAATGAGCAGTTCTTC. Residues: CASSPSGGAYNEQFF.

The chain recombines TRBV5-4 with TRBJ1-3; 8 positions match TRBD1. The trim removed 4 bases at V and 2 bases at J, leaving 2 bases unmatched. The CDR3 runs to 14 residues. Germline CDR1 is SGHNT and CDR2 is YYREEE (reference sequence). The CDR3 reads CASSEQGAGNTIYF. CDR3 in DNA: TGTGCCAGCAGCGAACAGGGGGCTGGAAACACCATATATTTT.

The chain links TRBV6-5 to TRBJ1-2; D gene unclear. The CDR3 sequence is 13 residues long. Germline V CDR1 and CDR2: MNHEY, SVGAGI. V was trimmed by 2 bases and J by 6 bases, leaving 10 bases between them. The CDR3 loop is CASSYGRRDGYTF. The CDR3 nucleotides are TGTGCCAGCAGTTACGGCAGGAGGGATGGCTACACCTTC.

This sequence joins TRBV4-1 and TRBJ2-5; TRBD1 matches 7 bases. V lost 1 base, J lost 0 bases, and 8 bases stayed unmatched. Germline V gene lookup returns CDR1 MGHRA and CDR2 YSYEKL. This CDR3 contains 17 residues. The CDR3 is CASSQGRTGPYQETQYF. The CDR3 nucleotides are TGCGCCAGCAGCCAAGGAAGGACAGGCCCGTACCAAGAGACCCAGTACTTC.

This clone was observed once. This CDR3 is CASCLAPPRGAPFYNEQFF. In DNA, the CDR3 is TGTGCCAGCTGCTTAGCCCCTCCCAGGGGCGCACCCTTTTACAATGAGCAGTTCTTC. This rearrangement joins TRBV27 to TRBJ2-1; possible D gene TRBD1, 6 bases. The CDR3 totals 19 residues. Looked up from germline, CDR1 is MNHEY and CDR2 is SMNVEV (reference sequence). Trimming removed 8 bases from V and 4 bases from J, with 30 bases in between.

The chain couples TRBV4-1 to TRBJ1-3; D might be TRBD1 (6 bases). V gave up 3 bases and J gave up 0 bases, with 12 bases separating them. The germline CDR1 and CDR2 sequences are MGHRA and YSYEKL. This CDR3 spans 16 amino acids. CDR3 nucleotides: TGCGCCAGCAGCCACCCGGACAGATCCTCTGGAAACACCATATATTTT. This encodes CASSHPDRSSGNTIYF.

This clone was seen more than once but under ten times. The chain joins TRBV4-1 to TRBJ2-7; 11 bases fit TRBD2. The CDR3 loop spans 15 amino acids. The germline V gene encodes CDR1 MGHRA and CDR2 YSYEKL. Trimming took 4 bases from V and 2 from J; bases not matched to a gene: 4. The CDR3 DNA reads as TGCGCCAGCAGCCTTACTAGCGGGGGCCCCTACGAGCAGTACTTC. Protein sequence: CASSLTSGGPYEQYF.

Regarding this clone: The germline gene is not matched at one end of the junction; a read error may be the cause. The chain has TRBV27 and TRBJ2-7; the D is unclear. The length of the CDR3 is 14 residues. Germline V gene lookup returns CDR1 MNHEY and CDR2 SMNVEV (reference sequence). For the CDR3, the DNA is TGTGCCAGCAGTCTATCGTTCCGCTCCTACGAGCAGTACTTC. Its translation is CASSLSFRSYEQYF.